These 23 T cell receptor beta chains were all obtained from the same sample, sequenced in a study of blood T cell repertoires in COVID-19. Method: immunoSEQ multiplex PCR; TCRdb's copy keeps in-frame clones and lacks some. Of some 120,000 clones listed, more than 75% are singletons. Source material: peripheral blood. The receptors originated from a woman aged 60-75 years with acute or convalescent COVID-19.

This sequence joins TRBV27 and TRBJ1-1; 7 bases fit TRBD1. The CDR3 covers 16 residues. The germline V gene has CDR1 MNHEY and CDR2 SMNVEV (reference sequence). Trimming cost V 1 base and J 5 bases; bases outside gene matches: 10. The CDR3 sequence: CASSLFGQALRTEAFF. The CDR3 DNA follows: TGTGCCAGCAGTTTATTCGGACAGGCCCTGAGAACTGAAGCTTTCTTT.

V usage is TRBV6-5 and J usage is TRBJ1-5; unclear D gene. The V and J ends lost 6 bases and 1 base respectively, with 13 bases between them. Germline CDR1 reads MNHEY; CDR2 reads SVGAGI. This CDR3 contains 15 residues. CDR3 in DNA: TGTGCCAGCAGCACCGTTGTTGGCAGCAATCAGCCCCAGCATTTT. As protein: CASSTVVGSNQPQHF.

The rearrangement uses TRBV19 and TRBJ1-3; no clear D gene. Trimming removed 11 bases at V and 0 bases at J, with 8 bases between. Germline-derived CDR1 and CDR2 are LNHDA and SQIVND (reference sequence). The CDR3 has 12 residues. CDR3 region: CASTVSGNTIYF. The CDR3 DNA reads TGTGCCTCCACAGTCTCTGGAAACACCATATATTTT.

This sequence joins TRBV4-1 and TRBJ1-4; tentative D call: TRBD1 (5 bases). This CDR3 spans 14 amino acids. V lost 4 bases, J lost 10 bases, and 16 bases lay in between. The germline CDR1 and CDR2 sequences are MGHRA and YSYEKL. The CDR3 DNA is TGCGCCAGCAGCCTCGAGGGGCGGGGTGGAAAACTGTTTTTT. Translation: CASSLEGRGGKLFF.

The chain recombines TRBV11-2 with TRBJ1-3; TRBD1 might be the D (5 bases). The V and J ends lost 0 bases and 2 bases respectively, with 5 bases between them. There are 14 residues in the CDR3. CDR1 is SGHAT, CDR2 FQNNGV, per germline. CDR3 amino acids: CASSLDRAGNTIYF. The CDR3 bases are TGTGCCAGCAGCTTAGACAGGGCTGGAAACACCATATATTTT. Looking up the rest from reference TRBV11-2 and TRBJ1-3 gives the full variable domain: EAGVAQSPRYKIIEKRQSVAFWCNPISGHATLYWYQQILGQGPKLLIQFQNNGVVDDSQLPKDRFSAERLKGVDSTLKIQPAKLEDSAVYLCASSLDRAGNTIYFGEGSWLTVV.

The chain joins TRBV7-6 to TRBJ2-3; D is perhaps TRBD2 (5 bases). Germline loops: CDR1 SGHVS, CDR2 FNYEAQ. V lost 3 bases to trimming and J lost 5 bases, with 21 bases between them. CDR3 length equals 17 residues. CDR3 region: CASSFSSGAPPVDTQYF. CDR3 in DNA: TGTGCCAGCAGCTTCTCGAGCGGAGCTCCTCCCGTAGATACGCAGTATTTT.

The V gene is TRBV6-5, the J gene TRBJ1-5; 7 positions match TRBD1. The CDR3 extends over 16 amino acids. Germline CDR1 and CDR2: MNHEY and SVGAGI. J gave up 0 bases and V 4 bases, and 6 bases lay outside the gene matches. CDR3 bases: TGTGCCAGCAGTTCCCAGGGACAGCTTAGCAATCAGCCCCAGCATTTT. This sequence encodes CASSSQGQLSNQPQHF.

This rearrangement joins TRBV9 to TRBJ1-1; D remains ambiguous. V was shortened by 6 bases and J by 0 bases, with 15 bases between the two germline ends. Germline lookup yields CDR1 SGDLS and CDR2 YYNGEE. CDR3 length: 15 residues. This CDR3 is CASTLSHSVNTEAFF. In nucleotides, the CDR3 is TGTGCCAGCACCTTAAGCCACAGTGTGAACACTGAAGCTTTCTTT. The full variable domain, in which reference TRBV9 and TRBJ1-1 provide the parts outside the CDR3, is DSGVTQTPKHLITATGQRVTLRCSPRSGDLSVYWYQQSLDQGLQFLIQYYNGEERAKGNILERFSAQQFPDLHSELNLSSLELGDSALYFCASTLSHSVNTEAFFGQGTRLTVV.

This clone has just a few counts. This chain connects TRBV5-1 to TRBJ2-5; 8 bases map to TRBD1. V lost 2 bases to trimming and J lost 4 bases; unmatched junction nucleotides: 7. The CDR3 consists of 15 residues. Germline CDR1 is SGHRS and CDR2 is YFSETQ. The CDR3 nucleotides are TGCGCCAGCAGCTTTGGAGGGACAGGAGGAGAGACCCAGTACTTC. Its translation: CASSFGGTGGETQYF.

The genes are TRBV29-1 and TRBJ2-7; D possibly corresponds to TRBD1 (6 bases). Germline loops: CDR1 SQVTM, CDR2 ANQGSEA. Trimming left V 2 bases short and J 4 bases short, with 15 bases between. The CDR3 contains 14 residues. The CDR3 region has the DNA TGCAGCGTTGAAAGGTCAGGGGCGGAATACGAGCAGTACTTC. Protein product: CSVERSGAEYEQYF.

The rearrangement uses TRBV24-1 and TRBJ1-1; the D gene is possibly TRBD1 (5 bases). Germline loops: CDR1 KGHDR, CDR2 SFDVKD. The V and J ends lost 4 bases and 2 bases respectively, with 13 bases between them. The CDR3 is made up of 15 amino acids. CDR3 protein: CATSDSRGGNTEAFF. As DNA, the CDR3 is TGTGCCACCAGTGACTCTCGGGGGGGTAACACTGAAGCTTTCTTT.

This clone was recorded only once. V usage is TRBV18 and J usage is TRBJ2-1, with D perhaps given as TRBD1 or TRBD2 (7 bases each). This CDR3 comprises 14 residues. The V end lost 6 bases, the J end lost 6 bases, and 15 bases lay between the germline ends. Per the germline V gene, CDR1 is KGHSH and CDR2 is LQKENI. The CDR3 loop reads CASSPGGGSNEQFF. The DNA for the CDR3 is TGTGCCAGCTCTCCAGGGGGGGGGAGCAATGAGCAGTTCTTC.

V is TRBV28 and J is TRBJ1-1; D remains ambiguous. Germline assignment: CDR1 MDHEN and CDR2 SYDVKM. V was clipped by 5 bases and J by 0 bases, with 10 bases between them. The length of the CDR3 is 14 residues. For the CDR3, the DNA is TGTGCCAGCAGTGTGAGACACTTGAACACTGAAGCTTTCTTT. This translates into CASSVRHLNTEAFF. Looking up the rest from reference TRBV28 and TRBJ1-1 gives the full variable domain: DVKVTQSSRYLVKRTGEKVFLECVQDMDHENMFWYRQDPGLGLRLIYFSYDVKMKEKGDIPEGYSVSREKKERFSLILESASTNQTSMYLCASSVRHLNTEAFFGQGTRLTVV.

This chain connects TRBV30 to TRBJ2-3, with 9 bases aligning to TRBD2. V was pared by 1 base and J by 6 bases, with 8 bases of the junction left unmatched. CDR1 is GTSNPN and CDR2 is SVGIG in the germline V gene (reference sequence). CDR3 length equals 15 residues. DNA for the CDR3: TGTGCCTGGAGTGGGTTAGCGGGAGTGGGGGATACGCAGTATTTT. Encoded protein: CAWSGLAGVGDTQYF.

V usage is TRBV2 and J usage is TRBJ1-5; D not resolved. Germline CDR1 reads SNHLY; CDR2 reads FYNNEI. This CDR3 is built from 13 residues. Trimming shortened V by 0 bases and J by 3 bases, and 3 bases separated the two germline ends. The CDR3 DNA reads as TGTGCCAGCAGTGAAGCATACAATCAGCCCCAGCATTTT. Translated: CASSEAYNQPQHF.

This clone has just a few counts. The chain is built from TRBV7-9 and TRBJ1-6; 10 nucleotides match TRBD1. J was trimmed by 10 bases and V by 7 bases; bases with no gene match: 10. The germline V gene has CDR1 SEHNR and CDR2 FQNEAQ (reference sequence). CDR3 size: 15 residues. CDR3: CASKLSGTGESPLHF. The DNA for the CDR3 is TGTGCCAGCAAATTATCCGGGACAGGGGAATCACCCCTCCACTTT.

The chain links TRBV28 to TRBJ1-2; D not certain. Looked up from germline, CDR1 is MDHEN and CDR2 is SYDVKM. The CDR3 loop spans 11 amino acids. The ends were cut back, 4 bases at V and 4 bases at J, with 4 bases in the middle. CDR3 residues: CASSYIYGYTF. The CDR3 DNA reads as TGTGCCAGCAGTTACATCTATGGCTACACCTTC.

The chain uses TRBV19 and TRBJ2-2, with 7 bases matching TRBD2. The J segment lost 0 bases and the V segment lost 7 bases, leaving 8 bases of the junction unmatched. The CDR3 totals 16 residues. Germline assignment: CDR1 LNHDA and CDR2 SQIVND (reference sequence). DNA of the CDR3: TGTGCCAGTAAGGGGTCGAGCGGGGCGAACACCGGGGAGCTGTTTTTT. This codes for CASKGSSGANTGELFF.

The V call is TRBV10-2, the J call TRBJ2-7; D possibly corresponds to TRBD1 (6 bases). There are 16 residues in the CDR3. Germline values: CDR1 WSHSY, CDR2 SAAADI. V lost 3 bases and J lost 0, with 15 bases in between. The CDR3 protein is CASSDRGQLGSYEQYF. CDR3 DNA: TGCGCCAGCAGTGACCGCGGACAGTTAGGCTCCTACGAGCAGTACTTC.

The gene calls are TRBV25-1 and TRBJ2-1, with D unclear. Germline V lookup: CDR1 MGHDK, CDR2 SYGVNS. The CDR3 loop spans 15 amino acids. V lost 2 bases and J 0 bases, leaving 8 bases between the germline ends. This CDR3 reads CASSEGHYSYNEQFF. CDR3 nucleotide sequence: TGTGCCAGCAGTGAAGGGCATTACTCCTACAATGAGCAGTTCTTC.

The chain has TRBV10-3 and TRBJ2-6, with a weak D call TRBD2 (6 bases). Germline V gene sequence: CDR1 ENHRY, CDR2 SYGVKD. The CDR3 contains 15 residues. Between the trimmed V and J ends, which lost 5 bases and 3 bases, there was a span of 11 bases. The CDR3 bases are TGTGCCATCAGTCCCGGGGGATTTGGGGCCAACGTCCTGACTTTC. Amino acids: CAISPGGFGANVLTF.

The gene calls are TRBV19 and TRBJ2-2; 12 bases agree with TRBD1. Germline V gene data show CDR1 as LNHDA and CDR2 as SQIVND (reference sequence). V shed 7 bases and J 7 bases; nucleotides not matched to a gene: 7. The CDR3 has 15 residues. CDR3 sequence reads: CASIGTGGAGGELFF. CDR3 sequence (DNA): TGTGCCAGTATAGGGACAGGGGGCGCGGGCGGGGAGCTGTTTTTT.

CDR3 in amino acids: CASNLDGLYEQYF. The CDR3 nucleotides are TGTGCCAGCAACTTAGACGGACTCTACGAGCAGTACTTC. The rearrangement joins TRBV2 to TRBJ2-7; weak D call: TRBD2 (5 bases). This CDR3 is built from 13 residues. V gave up 7 bases and J gave up 3 bases, with 13 bases separating them. The germline V gene encodes CDR1 SNHLY and CDR2 FYNNEI.